Below, one TCR beta chain is given with its context. Its antigen is undetermined. The record originates from a study of radiotherapy plus CTLA-4 blockade in lung cancer. Study summary: Patients showed objective responses in 15% to 20% of cases, and disease control was achieved by 30% to 35%. Study-wide results and caveats: In blood, TCR clones derived from the tumor expanded after radiotherapy plus ipilimumab.

Germline V gives CDR1 SGHRS, CDR2 YFSETQ. CDR3 length: 15 amino acids. With 4 bases clipped from V and 2 bases from J, the junction kept 7 bases outside the gene matches. Libraries were prepared by immunoSEQ multiplex PCR; TCRdb keeps only in-frame clonotypes and omits some of them. The table includes fewer than 100,000 clones, 78% detected once. The chain joins TRBV5-1 to TRBJ2-7, with 9 bases aligning to TRBD1. The source of this sequence is a human donor with non-small cell lung cancer whose response to radiotherapy plus ipilimumab could not be evaluated. Some clones in this sample may be carry-over from other donors' samples. The sample consisted of peripheral blood, taken from a patient treated with radiotherapy plus ipilimumab. CDR3 in amino acids: CASSGAGTGTYEQYF. In DNA form, the CDR3 reads TGCGCCAGCAGCGGGGCCGGGACAGGGACCTACGAGCAGTACTTC.